Included here is one T cell receptor (beta chain) sequence, with context. This sample is drawn from a study of cytomegalovirus exposure and HLA in healthy donors. Trimming cost V 4 bases and J 2 bases, with 12 bases left between them. This CDR3 spans 14 amino acids. The germline V gene has CDR1 SGHTA and CDR2 FQGNSA. The PCR was carried out with 60 Vbeta primers and 13 Jbeta primers. Only in-frame clones appear in the TCRdb table, and some are missing; sequencing was by immunoSEQ multiplex PCR. Recorded for this sample: about 200,000 clones. Specimen: PBMCs. The sequence came from a man younger than 45 in good health and CMV-seronegative. The chain carries TRBV7-2 and TRBJ2-7, with D possibly matching TRBD2 (6 bases). The CDR3 DNA is TGTGCCAGCAGCTCCGTAGCGGCCACCTACGAGCAGTACTTC. Translated, it gives CASSSVAATYEQYF.